This TCR beta chain was recovered during a study of vaccination effects on CD4 cells after COVID-19. Study-level points and caveats: Substantial clonal contraction characterized both infection- and vaccine-induced clones late after vaccination.

Worth noting for this clone: Its cognate antigen is unknown.

Assay used: immunoSEQ multiplex PCR; TCRdb lists only in-frame clones, some missing. The table has around 50,000 clones, about 76% seen once. Subsequent to less than eleven days of culture, CD4+ T cells were isolated. A positive SARS-CoV-2 PCR test fell between March and December 2020. It was on days 3 and 7 that half the medium was replaced with IL-2 medium. V was shortened by 2 bases and J by 6 bases, with 11 bases between the two germline ends. The CDR3 length is 14 residues. Germline V gene data show CDR1 as SGHTA and CDR2 as FQGNSA. The sample in question was CD4+ T cells from PBMCs cultured without peptide, obtained before COVID-19 vaccination. The receptor's source is a human donor who had a prior SARS-CoV-2 infection. The chain has TRBV7-2 and TRBJ1-5; D might be TRBD1 (5 bases). The CDR3 protein is CASSLRGGTQPQHF. CDR3 nucleotide sequence: TGTGCCAGCAGCTTACGAGGAGGGACTCAGCCCCAGCATTTT. Full variable domain (outside the CDR3, taken from reference TRBV7-2 and TRBJ1-5): GAGVSQSPSNKVTEKGKDVELRCDPISGHTALYWYRQSLGQGLEFLIYFQGNSAPDKSGLPSDRFSAERTGGSVSTLTIQRTQQEDSAVYLCASSLRGGTQPQHFGDGTRLSIL.